This T cell receptor (beta chain) was found in a study of a mutant IDH1 vaccine in newly diagnosed glioma. Study background: Following radiotherapy alone, or alongside temozolomide cycles, vaccination was started after an interval of 4-6 weeks. Receipt of radiotherapy, temozolomide, or both preceded the study, and most received both. Points from the study as a whole: Pseudoprogression appears to have had no connection to changes in top peripheral T cell clonotypes. Most patients, approximately 92%, showed vaccine-induced immune responses.

Time point described: week 23, last vaccination. What each vaccine dose contained was 300 ug of mutant IDH1 20-mer peptide, accompanied by topical imiquimod. The data were produced by immunoSEQ multiplex PCR, yet TCRdb's version contains in-frame clones alone and is incomplete. Among 60,000 or so clones, roughly 81% were seen once, and the ten largest hold approximately 8.2%. As for this clone: Its target is not known.

The sequence was collected from a middle-aged woman with glioma. Some clones in this sample may be carry-over from other donors' samples. The sample here was PBMCs, taken from a glioma patient whose treatment included an IDH1 peptide vaccine.

CDR3: CASSWGTNEQYF. Here the CDR3 DNA reads TGTGCCAGCAGCTGGGGGACAAACGAGCAGTACTTC. V usage is TRBV5-4 and J usage is TRBJ2-7, with D perhaps matching TRBD1 (6 bases). V lost 3 bases, J lost 5 bases, and 9 bases lay in between. CDR1 and CDR2 (germline): SGHNT, YYREEE (reference sequence). This CDR3 region has 12 residues.